This T cell receptor (beta chain) was recovered during a study of low-dose radiotherapy and immunotherapy resistance in tumors. Turning to the study itself: Patients of Cohort 1 had 0.5 Gy fractions every 2 weeks, which summed to 6.5 Gy. On cycle 1 day 1, patients started four cycles of oral aspirin 300 mg daily.

CDR1 and CDR2 (germline): LNHNV, YYDKDF (reference sequence). V was pared by 3 bases and J by 4 bases, with 14 bases between. This CDR3 spans 15 amino acids. This clonotype was seen only once. cDNA synthesis used a TRAV/TRBV-specific primer set for both chains. It was with a constant-region primer and a V-primer adapter that TCRs were amplified over 20 PCR cycles. TCRdb analysed the reads with MiXCR anew, one entry per CDR3 protein. The repertoire holds 17,000 or so distinct CDR3 sequences, with 70% as singletons. As their treatment, donors received nivolumab, ipilimumab, aspirin, low-dose cyclophosphamide and low-dose radiotherapy. Tumors of eligible patients were advanced, solid and lacking tumor-infiltrating lymphocytes.

The J gene is TRBJ2-3, the V gene TRBV15; D possibly uses TRBD1 or TRBD2 (5 bases each). This sequence originates from a human donor with advanced metastatic prostate, ovarian, gallbladder or colorectal cancer (not recorded which). This table probably holds off-target reads from a library built for another chain. The CDR3 is CATSSQLGVPDTQYF. The DNA for the CDR3 is TGTGCCACCAGCAGTCAGCTGGGGGTCCCAGATACGCAGTATTTT.